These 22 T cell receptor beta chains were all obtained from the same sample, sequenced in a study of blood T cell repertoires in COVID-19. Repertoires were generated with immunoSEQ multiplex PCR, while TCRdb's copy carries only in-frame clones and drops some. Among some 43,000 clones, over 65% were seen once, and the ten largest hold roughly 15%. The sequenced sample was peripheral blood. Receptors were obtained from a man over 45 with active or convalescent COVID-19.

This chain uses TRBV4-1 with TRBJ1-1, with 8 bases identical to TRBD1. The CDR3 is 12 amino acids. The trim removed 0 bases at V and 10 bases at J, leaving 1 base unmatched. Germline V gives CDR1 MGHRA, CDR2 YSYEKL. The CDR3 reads CASSQDQGAAFF. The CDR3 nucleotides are TGCGCCAGCAGCCAAGATCAGGGGGCAGCTTTCTTT.

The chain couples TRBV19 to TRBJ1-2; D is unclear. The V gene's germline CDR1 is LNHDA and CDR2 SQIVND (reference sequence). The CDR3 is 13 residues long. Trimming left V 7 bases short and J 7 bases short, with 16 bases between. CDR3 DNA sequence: TGTGCCAGTATTGGGGAGTCCTTACGTGGCTACACCTTC. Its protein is CASIGESLRGYTF.

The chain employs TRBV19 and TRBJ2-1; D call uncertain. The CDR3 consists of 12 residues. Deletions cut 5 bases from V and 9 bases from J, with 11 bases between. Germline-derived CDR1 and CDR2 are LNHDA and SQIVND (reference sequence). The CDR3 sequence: CASSPLYFEQFF. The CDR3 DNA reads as TGTGCCAGTAGTCCTCTTTATTTTGAGCAGTTCTTC.

CDR3 loop: CASSPRARNYGYTF. DNA of the CDR3: TGTGCCAGCAGCCCCCGAGCCAGGAACTATGGCTACACCTTC. This chain connects TRBV3-1 (or the pseudogene TRBV3-2) to TRBJ1-2; D call uncertain. The V gene lost 4 bases and the J gene lost 2 bases, with 11 bases spanning the gap. Germline V lookup: CDR1 LGHDT, CDR2 YNNKEL (reference sequence). This CDR3 spans 14 amino acids.

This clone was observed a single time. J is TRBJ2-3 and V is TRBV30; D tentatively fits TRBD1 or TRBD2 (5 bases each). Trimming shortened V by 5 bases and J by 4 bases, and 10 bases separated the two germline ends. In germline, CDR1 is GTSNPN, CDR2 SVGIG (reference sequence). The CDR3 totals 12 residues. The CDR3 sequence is CAWDRGPDTQYF. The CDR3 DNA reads TGTGCCTGGGACAGAGGGCCAGATACGCAGTATTTT.

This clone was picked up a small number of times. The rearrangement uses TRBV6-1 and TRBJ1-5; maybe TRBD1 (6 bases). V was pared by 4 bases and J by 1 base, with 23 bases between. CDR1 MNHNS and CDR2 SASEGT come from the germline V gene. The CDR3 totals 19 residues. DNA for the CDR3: TGTGCCAGCAGTGCTCCAGGGGCCGCGACCTATTTGAGCAATCAGCCCCAGCATTTT. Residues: CASSAPGAATYLSNQPQHF.

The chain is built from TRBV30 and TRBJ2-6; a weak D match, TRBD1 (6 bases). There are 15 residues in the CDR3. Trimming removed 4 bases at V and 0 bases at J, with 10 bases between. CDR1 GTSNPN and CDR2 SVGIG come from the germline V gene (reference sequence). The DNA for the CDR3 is TGTGCCTGGACAGGGGCCCCCTCTGGGGCCAACGTCCTGACTTTC. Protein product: CAWTGAPSGANVLTF.

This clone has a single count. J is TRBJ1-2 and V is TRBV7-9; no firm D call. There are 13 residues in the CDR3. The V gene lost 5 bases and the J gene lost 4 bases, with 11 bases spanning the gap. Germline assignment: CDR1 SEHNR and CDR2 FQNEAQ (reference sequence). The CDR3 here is CASSGLMTYGYTF. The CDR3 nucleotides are TGTGCCAGCAGCGGACTTATGACCTATGGCTACACCTTC.

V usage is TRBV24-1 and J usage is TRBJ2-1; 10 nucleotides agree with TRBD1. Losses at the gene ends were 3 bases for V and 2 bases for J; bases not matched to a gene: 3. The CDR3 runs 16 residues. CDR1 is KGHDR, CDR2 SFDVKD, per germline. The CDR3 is CATSDQTGGTYNEQFF. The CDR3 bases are TGTGCCACCAGTGATCAGACAGGGGGCACCTACAATGAGCAGTTCTTC.

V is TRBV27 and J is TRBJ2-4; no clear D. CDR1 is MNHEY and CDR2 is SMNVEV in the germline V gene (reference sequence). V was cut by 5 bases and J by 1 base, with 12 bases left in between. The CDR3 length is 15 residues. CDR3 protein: CASSNILGAKNIQYF. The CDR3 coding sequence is TGTGCCAGCAGTAATATACTCGGGGCCAAAAACATTCAGTACTTC.

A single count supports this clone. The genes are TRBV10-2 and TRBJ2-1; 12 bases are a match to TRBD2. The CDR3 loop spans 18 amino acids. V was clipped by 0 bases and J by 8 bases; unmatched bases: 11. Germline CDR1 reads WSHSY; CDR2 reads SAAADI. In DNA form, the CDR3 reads TGCGCCAGCAGTGAGTCGACGGCTAGCGGGGGGGCCCGTCATGAGCAGTTCTTC. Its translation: CASSESTASGGARHEQFF.

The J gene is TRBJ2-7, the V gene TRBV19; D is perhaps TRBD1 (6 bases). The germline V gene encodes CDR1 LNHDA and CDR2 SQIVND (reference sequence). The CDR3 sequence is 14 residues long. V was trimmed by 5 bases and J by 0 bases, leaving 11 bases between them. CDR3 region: CASSRQVSSYEQYF. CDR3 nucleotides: TGTGCCAGTAGTCGACAGGTCAGCTCCTACGAGCAGTACTTC.

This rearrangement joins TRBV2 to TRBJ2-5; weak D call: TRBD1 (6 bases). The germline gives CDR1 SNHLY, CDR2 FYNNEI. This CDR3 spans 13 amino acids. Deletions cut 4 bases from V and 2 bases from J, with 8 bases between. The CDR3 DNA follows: TGTGCCAGCAGTGGGGACATTCAAGAGACCCAGTACTTC. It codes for CASSGDIQETQYF.

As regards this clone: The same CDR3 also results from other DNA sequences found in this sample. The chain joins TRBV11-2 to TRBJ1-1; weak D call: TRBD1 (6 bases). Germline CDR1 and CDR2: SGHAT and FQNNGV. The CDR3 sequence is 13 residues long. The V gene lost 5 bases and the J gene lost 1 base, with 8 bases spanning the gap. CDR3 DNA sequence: TGTGCCAGCAGCCGGGGACAGAACACTGAAGCTTTCTTT. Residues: CASSRGQNTEAFF.

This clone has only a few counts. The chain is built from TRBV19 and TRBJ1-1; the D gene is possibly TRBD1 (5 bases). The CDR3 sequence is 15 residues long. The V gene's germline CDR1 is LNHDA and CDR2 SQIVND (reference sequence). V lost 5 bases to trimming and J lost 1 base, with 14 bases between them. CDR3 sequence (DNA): TGTGCCAGTAGTCCCGGGGGACTCACGAACACTGAAGCTTTCTTT. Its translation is CASSPGGLTNTEAFF.

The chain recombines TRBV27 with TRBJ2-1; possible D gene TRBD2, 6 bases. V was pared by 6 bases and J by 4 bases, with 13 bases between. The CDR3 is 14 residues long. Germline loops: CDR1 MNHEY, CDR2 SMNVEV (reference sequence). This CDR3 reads CASSPWGGYNEQFF. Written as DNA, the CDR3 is TGTGCCAGCAGCCCTTGGGGAGGTTACAATGAGCAGTTCTTC.

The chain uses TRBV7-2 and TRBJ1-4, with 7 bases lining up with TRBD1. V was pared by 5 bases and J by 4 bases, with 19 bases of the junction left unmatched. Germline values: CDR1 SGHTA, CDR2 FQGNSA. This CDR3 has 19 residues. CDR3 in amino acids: CASSQTGTVSRGFNEKLFF. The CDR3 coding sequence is TGTGCCAGCAGCCAAACCGGGACAGTCTCGAGAGGATTTAATGAAAAACTGTTTTTT.

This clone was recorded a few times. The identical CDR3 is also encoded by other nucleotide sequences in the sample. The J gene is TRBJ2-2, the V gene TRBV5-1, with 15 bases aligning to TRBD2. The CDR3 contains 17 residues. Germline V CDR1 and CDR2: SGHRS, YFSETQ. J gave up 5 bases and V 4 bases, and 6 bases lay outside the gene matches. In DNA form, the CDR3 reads TGCGCCAGCAGCCGGGGACTAGCGGGGGGTGTTACCGGGGAGCTGTTTTTT. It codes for CASSRGLAGGVTGELFF.

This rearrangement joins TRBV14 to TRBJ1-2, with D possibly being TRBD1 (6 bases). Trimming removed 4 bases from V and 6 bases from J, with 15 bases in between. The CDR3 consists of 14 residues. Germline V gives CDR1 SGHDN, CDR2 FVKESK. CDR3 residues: CASSLAGTRDGYTF. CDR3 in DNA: TGTGCCAGCAGCCTCGCCGGGACAAGGGATGGCTACACCTTC. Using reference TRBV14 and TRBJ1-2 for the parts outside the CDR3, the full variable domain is EAGVTQFPSHSVIEKGQTVTLRCDPISGHDNLYWYRRVMGKEIKFLLHFVKESKQDESGMPNNRFLAERTGGTYSTLKVQPAELEDSGVYFCASSLAGTRDGYTFGSGTRLTVV.

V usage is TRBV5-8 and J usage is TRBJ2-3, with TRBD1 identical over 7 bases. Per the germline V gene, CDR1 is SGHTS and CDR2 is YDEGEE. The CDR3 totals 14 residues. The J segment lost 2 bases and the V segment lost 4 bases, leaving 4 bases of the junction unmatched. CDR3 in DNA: TGTGCCAGCAGCCAAACAGGGGCCACAGATACGCAGTATTTT. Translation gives CASSQTGATDTQYF. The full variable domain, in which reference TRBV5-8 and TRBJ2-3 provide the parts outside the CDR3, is EAGVTQSPTHLIKTRGQQATLRCSPISGHTSVYWYQQALGLGLQFLLWYDEGEERNRGNFPPRFSGRQFPNYSSELNVNALELEDSALYLCASSQTGATDTQYFGPGTRLTVL.

The CDR3 region is CASSPPNRGLGTEAFF. Here the CDR3 DNA reads TGTGCCAGCTCACCACCTAACAGGGGGCTGGGAACTGAAGCTTTCTTT. The rearrangement uses TRBV18 and TRBJ1-1; 9 bases match TRBD1. The V gene end was trimmed by 0 bases and the J gene end by 5 bases; junction bases not matched to a gene: 7. The germline gives CDR1 KGHSH, CDR2 LQKENI. The CDR3 sequence is 16 residues long.

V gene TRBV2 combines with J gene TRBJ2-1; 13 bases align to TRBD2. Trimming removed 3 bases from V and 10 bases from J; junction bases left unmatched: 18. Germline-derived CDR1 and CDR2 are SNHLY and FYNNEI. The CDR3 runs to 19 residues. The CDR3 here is CASSEGGATPGLAGIEQFF. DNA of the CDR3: TGTGCCAGCAGTGAGGGGGGGGCTACTCCGGGACTAGCGGGAATAGAGCAGTTCTTC.